The clone carrying this T cell receptor (beta chain) showed up just a few times. These data are taken from a study of follicular helper T cells after annual influenza vaccination. The time point denotes: 2014-2015 season, pre-vaccination. Before and after seasonal inactivated influenza vaccination, adults gave blood for sorting CD4 subsets for sequencing. TCRdb's table, derived via immunoSEQ multiplex PCR, lists solely in-frame clones and lacks some. The table has around 25,000 clones, approximately 80% seen once; the top ten hold approximately 1.1%. The clonotype was recovered from an adult who received the influenza vaccine. The specimen was CXCR5+ CD38- circulating T follicular helper cells from blood, collected on the day of influenza vaccination. Subset specified: circulating Tfh, non-naive CD4+CXCR5+PD-1+ (ICOS+CD38+ or ICOS-CD38-).

The CDR3 loop is CASSIRTSSQGGWEKLFF. CDR3 DNA: TGTGCCAGTAGTATTCGGACCTCGTCACAGGGGGGTTGGGAAAAACTGTTTTTT. V gene TRBV19 combines with J gene TRBJ1-4; 8 bases fit TRBD1. The CDR3 is made up of 18 amino acids. Germline V lookup: CDR1 LNHDA, CDR2 SQIVND (reference sequence). After removal of 3 bases from V and 8 bases from J, the junction contained 17 bases not matched to a gene.